This entry is about one T cell receptor (beta chain). Its antigen remains unidentified. With 3 bases clipped from V and 6 bases from J, the junction kept 7 bases outside the gene matches. The CDR3 spans 14 residues. CDR1 SNHLY and CDR2 FYNNEI come from the germline V gene. This sample was taken from a study of cytomegalovirus exposure and HLA in healthy donors. The study's findings and limits: Further analysis, carried out later, found HLA-associated TCR beta chains more clonally expanded than equally common other chains. As immune exposure information, only CMV serostatus was available.

The PCR was carried out with 60 Vbeta primers and 13 Jbeta primers. Sequencing was performed with immunoSEQ multiplex PCR; in TCRdb, only in-frame clones are kept and a portion is missing. The table has more than 70,000 clones, roughly 80% seen once; the top ten hold roughly 1.9%. Sequences were obtained from PBMCs. The chain has TRBV2 and TRBJ1-2; TRBD1 matches at 7 bases. The origin of this receptor is a boy aged 5-17 years in good health and CMV-seronegative. This CDR3 reads CASSETGSGNGYTF. The CDR3 DNA is TGTGCCAGCAGTGAGACAGGGTCAGGTAATGGCTACACCTTC.